The T cell receptor beta chain described here comes from a study of control samples from healthy donors and cancer patients. Assay: immunoSEQ multiplex PCR; the TCRdb copy retains only in-frame clones and omits some. Here the sample spans around 100,000 clones, around 90% being singletons. The length of the CDR3 is 14 residues. The germline CDR1 and CDR2 sequences are SGDLS and YYNGEE. The V and J ends lost 0 bases and 0 bases respectively, with 6 bases between them. Sample: blood. The clonotype was recovered from a woman between 65 and 79 years old in good health. The rearrangement links TRBV9 to TRBJ1-1, with D hard to call. As DNA, the CDR3 is TGTGCCAGCAGCGTAGTCACAGTGAACACTGAAGCTTTCTTT. Its protein product is CASSVVTVNTEAFF.